This T cell receptor beta chain was documented in a study of blood T cell repertoires in COVID-19. Whole-study context: Samples taken during acute and convalescent COVID-19 were collected in the United States, Italy and Spain. The cDNA or gDNA used as material had been derived from T cells, B-cell-depleted T cells, or PBMCs.

Authors' methods: Quantification of nucleated cells was approximated via reference gene primer amplification. Assay used: immunoSEQ multiplex PCR; TCRdb lists only in-frame clones, some missing. For V, J and clone size, that table is used; D and trimming come from the DNA. This sample has 100,000 to 120,000 clones, with approximately 85% found just once. Recruited during active infection, patients (from Seattle) were subsequently followed longitudinally. The CDR3 spans 16 residues. Germline V lookup: CDR1 SGHDN, CDR2 FVKESK. With V trimmed by 0 bases and J by 7 bases, 10 bases remained unmatched. The chain uses TRBV14 and TRBJ1-1, with 8 nucleotides matching TRBD1. This TCR came from a woman aged 55-70 years with COVID-19, enrolled during active disease. The sample comprised peripheral blood. This CDR3 reads CASSQDVRTGWGEAFF. The CDR3 DNA sequence: TGTGCCAGCAGCCAAGACGTCAGGACAGGGTGGGGTGAAGCTTTCTTT.